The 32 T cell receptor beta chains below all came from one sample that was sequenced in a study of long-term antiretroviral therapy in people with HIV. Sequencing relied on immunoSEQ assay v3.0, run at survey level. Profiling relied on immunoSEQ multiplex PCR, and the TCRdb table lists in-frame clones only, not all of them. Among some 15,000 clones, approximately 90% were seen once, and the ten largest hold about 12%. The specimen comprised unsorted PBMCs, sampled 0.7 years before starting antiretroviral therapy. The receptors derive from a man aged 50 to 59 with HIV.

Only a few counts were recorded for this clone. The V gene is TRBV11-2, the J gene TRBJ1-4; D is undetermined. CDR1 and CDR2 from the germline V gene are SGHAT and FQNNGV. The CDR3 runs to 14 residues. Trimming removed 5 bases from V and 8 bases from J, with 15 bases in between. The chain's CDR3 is CASSPLGYGEKLFF. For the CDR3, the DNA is TGTGCCAGCAGCCCATTGGGGTATGGCGAAAAACTGTTTTTT.

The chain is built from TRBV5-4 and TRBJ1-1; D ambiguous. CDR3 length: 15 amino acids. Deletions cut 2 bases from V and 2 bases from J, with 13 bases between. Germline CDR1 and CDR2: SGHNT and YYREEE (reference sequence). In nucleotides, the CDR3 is TGTGCCAGCAGCTTATATCCACGGATCAACACTGAAGCTTTCTTT. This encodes CASSLYPRINTEAFF. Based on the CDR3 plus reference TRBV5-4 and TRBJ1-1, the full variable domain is ETGVTQSPTHLIKTRGQQVTLRCSSQSGHNTVSWYQQALGQGPQFIFQYYREEENGRGNFPPRFSGLQFPNYSSELNVNALELDDSALYLCASSLYPRINTEAFFGQGTRLTVV.

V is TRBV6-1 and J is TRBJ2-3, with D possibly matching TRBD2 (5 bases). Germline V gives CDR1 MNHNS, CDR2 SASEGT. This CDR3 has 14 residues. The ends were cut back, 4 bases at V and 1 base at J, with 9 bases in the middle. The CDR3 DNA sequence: TGTGCCAGCAGTGTGGAGGCGGGCACAGATACGCAGTATTTT. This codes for CASSVEAGTDTQYF.

The CDR3 reads CASSREGRYTDTQYF. The CDR3, as DNA: TGCGCCAGCAGCCGAGAGGGACGGTACACAGATACGCAGTATTTT. This chain joins TRBV4-3 and TRBJ2-3, with D perhaps assigned TRBD1 or TRBD2 (5 bases each). The CDR3 runs 15 residues. Trimming stripped 4 bases from V and 2 bases from J, with 13 bases between. Germline V CDR1 and CDR2: LGHNA, YSLEER.

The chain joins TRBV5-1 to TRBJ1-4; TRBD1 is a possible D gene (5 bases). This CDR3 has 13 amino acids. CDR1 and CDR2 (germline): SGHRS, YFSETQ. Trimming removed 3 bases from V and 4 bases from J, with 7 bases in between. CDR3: CASSSGGNEKLFF. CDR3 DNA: TGCGCCAGCAGCTCCGGGGGTAATGAAAAACTGTTTTTT.

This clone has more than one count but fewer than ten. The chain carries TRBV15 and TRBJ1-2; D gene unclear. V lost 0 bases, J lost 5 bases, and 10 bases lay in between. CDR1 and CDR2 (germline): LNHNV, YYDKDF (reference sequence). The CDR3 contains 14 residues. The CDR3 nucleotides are TGTGCCACCAGCAGAGATATCACACATTATGGCTACACCTTC. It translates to CATSRDITHYGYTF.

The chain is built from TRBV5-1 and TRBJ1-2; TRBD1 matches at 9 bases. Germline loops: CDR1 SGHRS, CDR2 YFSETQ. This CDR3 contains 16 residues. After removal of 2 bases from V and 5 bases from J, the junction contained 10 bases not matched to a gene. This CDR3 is CASSFSRTGAGYGYTF. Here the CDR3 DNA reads TGCGCCAGCAGCTTCTCCAGGACAGGGGCAGGATATGGCTACACCTTC.

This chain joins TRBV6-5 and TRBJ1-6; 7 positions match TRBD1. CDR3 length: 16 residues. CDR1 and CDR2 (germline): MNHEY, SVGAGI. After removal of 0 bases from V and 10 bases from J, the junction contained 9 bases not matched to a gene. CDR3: CASSYSSSTGSSPLHF. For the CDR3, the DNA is TGTGCCAGCAGTTACTCATCTTCGACAGGGTCCTCACCCCTCCACTTT.

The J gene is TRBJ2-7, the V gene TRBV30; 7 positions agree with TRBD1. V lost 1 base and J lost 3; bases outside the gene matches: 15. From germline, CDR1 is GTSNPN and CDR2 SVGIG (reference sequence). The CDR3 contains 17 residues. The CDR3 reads CAWSGASTGATIYEQYF. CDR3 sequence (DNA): TGTGCCTGGAGTGGTGCCTCCACAGGGGCGACGATCTACGAGCAGTACTTC.

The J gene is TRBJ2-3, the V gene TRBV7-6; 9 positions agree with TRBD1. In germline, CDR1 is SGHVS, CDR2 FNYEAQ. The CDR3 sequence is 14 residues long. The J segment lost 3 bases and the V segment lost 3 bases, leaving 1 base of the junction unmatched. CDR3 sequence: CASSLGQGTDTQYF. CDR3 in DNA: TGTGCCAGCAGCTTGGGACAGGGTACAGATACGCAGTATTTT.

The chain's CDR3 is CASSYPDSRGAFF. The CDR3 DNA sequence: TGTGCCAGCAGTTACCCGGACAGCCGAGGAGCTTTCTTT. V is TRBV6-5 and J is TRBJ1-1; D is perhaps TRBD1 (6 bases). Germline V CDR1 and CDR2: MNHEY, SVGAGI. This CDR3 has 13 amino acids. V lost 2 bases and J 10 bases, leaving 14 bases between the germline ends.

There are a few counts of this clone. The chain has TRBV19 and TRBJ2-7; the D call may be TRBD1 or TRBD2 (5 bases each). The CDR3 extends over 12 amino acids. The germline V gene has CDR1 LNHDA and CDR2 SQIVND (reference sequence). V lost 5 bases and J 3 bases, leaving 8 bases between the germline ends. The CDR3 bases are TGTGCCAGTAGTCGGGACGGCTACGAGCAGTACTTC. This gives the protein CASSRDGYEQYF.

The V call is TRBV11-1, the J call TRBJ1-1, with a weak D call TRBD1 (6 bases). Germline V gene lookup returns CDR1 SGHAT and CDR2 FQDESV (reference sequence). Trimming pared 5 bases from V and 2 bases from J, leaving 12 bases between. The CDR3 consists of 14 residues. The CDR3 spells CASSNRDKNTEAFF. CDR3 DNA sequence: TGTGCCAGCAGCAACCGGGACAAAAACACTGAAGCTTTCTTT.

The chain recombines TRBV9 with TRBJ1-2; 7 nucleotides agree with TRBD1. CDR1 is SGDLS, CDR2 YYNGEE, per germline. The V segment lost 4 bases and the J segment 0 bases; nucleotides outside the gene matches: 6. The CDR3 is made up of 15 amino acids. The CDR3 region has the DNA TGTGCCAGCAGCTCTGGGACAGTAGCTAACTATGGCTACACCTTC. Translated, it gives CASSSGTVANYGYTF. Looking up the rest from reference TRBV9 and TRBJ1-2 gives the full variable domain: DSGVTQTPKHLITATGQRVTLRCSPRSGDLSVYWYQQSLDQGLQFLIQYYNGEERAKGNILERFSAQQFPDLHSELNLSSLELGDSALYFCASSSGTVANYGYTFGSGTRLTVV.

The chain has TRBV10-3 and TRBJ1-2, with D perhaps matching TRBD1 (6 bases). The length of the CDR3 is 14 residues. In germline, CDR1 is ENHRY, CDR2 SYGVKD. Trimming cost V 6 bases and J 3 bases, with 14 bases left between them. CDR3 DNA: TGTGCCATCAGCGAACAGGGTATCGACTATGGCTACACCTTC. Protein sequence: CAISEQGIDYGYTF.

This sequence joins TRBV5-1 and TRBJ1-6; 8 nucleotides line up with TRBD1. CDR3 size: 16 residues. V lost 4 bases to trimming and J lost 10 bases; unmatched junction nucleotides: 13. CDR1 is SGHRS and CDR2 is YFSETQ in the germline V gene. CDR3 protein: CASSPDLGQVGSPLHF. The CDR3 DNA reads TGCGCCAGCAGCCCGGACCTGGGACAGGTTGGATCACCCCTCCACTTT.

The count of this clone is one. CDR3 amino acids: CASSMELEAYEQYF. For the CDR3, the DNA is TGTGCCAGTAGTATGGAATTAGAGGCCTACGAGCAGTACTTC. The chain employs TRBV19 and TRBJ2-7; D remains ambiguous. CDR3 length: 14 residues. V lost 3 bases and J lost 2, with 11 bases in between. In germline, CDR1 is LNHDA, CDR2 SQIVND (reference sequence).

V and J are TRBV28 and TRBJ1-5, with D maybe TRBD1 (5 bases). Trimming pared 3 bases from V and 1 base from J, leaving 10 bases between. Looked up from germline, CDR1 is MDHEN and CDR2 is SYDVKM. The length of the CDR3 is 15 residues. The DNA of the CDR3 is TGTGCCAGCAGTTTTGGGGGAGGGAGCAATCAGCCCCAGCATTTT. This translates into CASSFGGGSNQPQHF.

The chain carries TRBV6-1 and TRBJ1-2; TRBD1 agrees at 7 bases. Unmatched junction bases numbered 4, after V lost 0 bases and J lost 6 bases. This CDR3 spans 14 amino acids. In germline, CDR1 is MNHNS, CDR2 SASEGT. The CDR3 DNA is TGTGCCAGCAGTGAAGCGGGACAGAGGGATGGCTACACCTTC. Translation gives CASSEAGQRDGYTF.

CDR3 sequence (DNA): TGTGCCACCAGCACCACCCCGGGACAGGGTAGCAATCAGCCCCAGCATTTT. Translated: CATSTTPGQGSNQPQHF. V gene TRBV15 combines with J gene TRBJ1-5, with 9 bases identical to TRBD1. Germline CDR1 is LNHNV and CDR2 is YYDKDF (reference sequence). The CDR3 spans 17 residues. The V segment lost 4 bases and the J segment 0 bases; nucleotides outside the gene matches: 7.

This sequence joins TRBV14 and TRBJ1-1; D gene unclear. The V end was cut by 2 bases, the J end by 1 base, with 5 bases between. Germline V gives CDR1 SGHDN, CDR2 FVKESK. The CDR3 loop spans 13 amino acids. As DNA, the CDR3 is TGTGCCAGCAGCCAATGGGCGAACACTGAAGCTTTCTTT. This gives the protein CASSQWANTEAFF. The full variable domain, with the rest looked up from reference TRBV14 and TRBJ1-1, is EAGVTQFPSHSVIEKGQTVTLRCDPISGHDNLYWYRRVMGKEIKFLLHFVKESKQDESGMPNNRFLAERTGGTYSTLKVQPAELEDSGVYFCASSQWANTEAFFGQGTRLTVV.

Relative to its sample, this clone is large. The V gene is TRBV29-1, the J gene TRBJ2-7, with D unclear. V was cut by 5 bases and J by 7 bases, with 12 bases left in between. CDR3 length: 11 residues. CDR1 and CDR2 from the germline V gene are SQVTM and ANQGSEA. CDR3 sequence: CSVLPGREQYF. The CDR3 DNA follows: TGCAGCGTTCTTCCCGGGCGGGAGCAGTACTTC.

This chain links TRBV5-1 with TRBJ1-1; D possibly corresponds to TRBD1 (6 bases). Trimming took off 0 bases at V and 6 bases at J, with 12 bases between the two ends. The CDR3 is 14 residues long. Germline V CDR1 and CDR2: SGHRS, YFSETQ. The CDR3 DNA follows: TGCGCCAGCAGCTTGGGTGGACAGCTCTCTGAAGCTTTCTTT. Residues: CASSLGGQLSEAFF. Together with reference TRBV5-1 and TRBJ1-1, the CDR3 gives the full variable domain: KAGVTQTPRYLIKTRGQQVTLSCSPISGHRSVSWYQQTPGQGLQFLFEYFSETQRNKGNFPGRFSGRQFSNSRSEMNVSTLELGDSALYLCASSLGGQLSEAFFGQGTRLTVV.

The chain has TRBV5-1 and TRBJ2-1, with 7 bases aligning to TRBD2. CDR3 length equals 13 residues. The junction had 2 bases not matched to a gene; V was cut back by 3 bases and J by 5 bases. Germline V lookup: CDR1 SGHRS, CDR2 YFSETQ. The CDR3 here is CASSSGLNNEQFF. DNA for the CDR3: TGCGCCAGCAGCTCGGGACTAAACAATGAGCAGTTCTTC. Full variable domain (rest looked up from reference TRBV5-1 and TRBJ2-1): KAGVTQTPRYLIKTRGQQVTLSCSPISGHRSVSWYQQTPGQGLQFLFEYFSETQRNKGNFPGRFSGRQFSNSRSEMNVSTLELGDSALYLCASSSGLNNEQFFGPGTRLTVL.

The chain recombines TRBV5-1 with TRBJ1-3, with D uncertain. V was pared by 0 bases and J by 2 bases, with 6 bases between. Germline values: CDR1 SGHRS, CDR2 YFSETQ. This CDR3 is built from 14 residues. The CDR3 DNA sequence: TGCGCCAGCAGCTTGGATGCAGCTGGAAACACCATATATTTT. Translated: CASSLDAAGNTIYF.

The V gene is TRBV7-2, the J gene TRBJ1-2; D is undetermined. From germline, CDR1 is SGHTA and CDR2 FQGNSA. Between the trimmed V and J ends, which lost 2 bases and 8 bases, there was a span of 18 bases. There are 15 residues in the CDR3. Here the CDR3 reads CASSLLGGTEGGYTF. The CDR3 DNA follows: TGTGCCAGCAGCTTATTAGGAGGCACGGAAGGGGGCTACACCTTC.

CDR3 sequence reads: CASTRRGGAGQYF. DNA of the CDR3: TGTGCCAGCACCCGACGAGGGGGGGCGGGGCAGTACTTC. The genes are TRBV7-9 and TRBJ2-7; a weak D match, TRBD2 (7 bases). This CDR3 region has 13 residues. The germline gives CDR1 SEHNR, CDR2 FQNEAQ (reference sequence). The V gene lost 7 bases and the J gene lost 9 bases, with 19 bases spanning the gap.

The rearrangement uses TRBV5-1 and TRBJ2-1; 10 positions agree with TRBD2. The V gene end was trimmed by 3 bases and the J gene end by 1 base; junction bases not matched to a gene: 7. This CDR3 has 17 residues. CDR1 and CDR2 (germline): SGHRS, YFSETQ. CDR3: CASSSVAGGISYNEQFF. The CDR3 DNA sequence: TGCGCCAGCAGCTCTGTAGCGGGGGGAATTTCCTACAATGAGCAGTTCTTC.

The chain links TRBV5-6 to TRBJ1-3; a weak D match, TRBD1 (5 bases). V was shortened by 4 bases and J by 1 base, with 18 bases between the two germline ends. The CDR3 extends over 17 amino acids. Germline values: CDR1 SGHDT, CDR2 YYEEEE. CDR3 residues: CASSQRGGGASGNTIYF. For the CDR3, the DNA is TGTGCCAGCAGCCAGCGGGGGGGAGGGGCGTCTGGAAACACCATATATTTT.

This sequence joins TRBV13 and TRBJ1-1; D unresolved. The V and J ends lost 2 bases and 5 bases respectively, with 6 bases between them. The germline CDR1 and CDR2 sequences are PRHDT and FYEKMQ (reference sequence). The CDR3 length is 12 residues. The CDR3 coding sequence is TGTGCCAGCAGCTTATTGGGAACTGAAGCTTTCTTT. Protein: CASSLLGTEAFF.

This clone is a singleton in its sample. The CDR3 DNA reads TGTGCCAGCTCAGGAGAACAGGGGGCATTCGACGAGCAGTACTTC. Translated: CASSGEQGAFDEQYF. This chain uses TRBV18 with TRBJ2-7, with 9 bases matching TRBD1. The V gene's germline CDR1 is KGHSH and CDR2 LQKENI. Trimming took 5 bases from V and 5 from J; bases not matched to a gene: 10. The CDR3 length is 15 residues.

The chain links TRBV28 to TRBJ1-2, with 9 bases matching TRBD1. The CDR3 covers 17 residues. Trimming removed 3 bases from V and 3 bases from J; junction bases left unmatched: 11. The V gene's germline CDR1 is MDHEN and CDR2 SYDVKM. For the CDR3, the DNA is TGTGCCAGCAGTTTTTGGGCCCCGGGACAGGGTGACTATGGCTACACCTTC. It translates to CASSFWAPGQGDYGYTF.